The 27 T cell receptor beta chains presented below share a single source sample, sequenced in a study of cytomegalovirus exposure and HLA in healthy donors. 60 Vbeta and 13 Jbeta primers were used in PCR. Some clones are missing from TCRdb's copy, which holds only in-frame ones; the method was immunoSEQ multiplex PCR. The sample holds some 200,000 clones, around four fifths seen once. The sequenced sample consisted of PBMCs. The receptors originated from a boy aged 2 to 9 in good health and CMV-seronegative.

The CDR3 DNA reads TGTGCCAGCAGTAGCAGGGGGAGCTCCTACAATGAGCAGTTCTTC. The encoded protein is CASSSRGSSYNEQFF. The gene calls are TRBV6-4 and TRBJ2-1; 7 bases align to TRBD1. V lost 5 bases and J lost 0; bases outside the gene matches: 4. The V gene's germline CDR1 is MRHNA and CDR2 SNTAGT. CDR3 length equals 15 residues.

J is TRBJ1-1 and V is TRBV25-1, with D tentatively TRBD1 (6 bases). V dropped 7 bases and J dropped 4 bases, with 13 bases sitting between them. CDR1 and CDR2 from the germline V gene are MGHDK and SYGVNS. This CDR3 has 13 amino acids. The CDR3 spells CASTIGGGTEAFF. In DNA form, the CDR3 reads TGTGCCAGCACTATAGGGGGGGGCACTGAAGCTTTCTTT. The whole variable domain, filled in from reference TRBV25-1 and TRBJ1-1, reads EADIYQTPRYLVIGTGKKITLECSQTMGHDKMYWYQQDPGMELHLIHYSYGVNSTEKGDLSSESTVSRIRTEHFPLTLESARPSHTSQYLCASTIGGGTEAFFGQGTRLTVV.

As to this clone: A junction end diverges from the germline sequence, so it may reflect a read error. The sample carries other DNA sequences with the same CDR3. The chain has TRBV6-6 and TRBJ2-1; 11 nucleotides match TRBD2. CDR1 is MNHNY, CDR2 SVGAGI, per germline (reference sequence). The CDR3 totals 14 residues. CDR3 protein: CASIVSSSGRKLFF. DNA for the CDR3: TGCGCCAGCATTGTTTCGTCTAGCGGGAGGAAATTGTTCTTC.

The chain couples TRBV7-2 to TRBJ1-5; D may be TRBD1 (6 bases). Trimming left V 1 base short and J 7 bases short, with 17 bases between. Germline loops: CDR1 SGHTA, CDR2 FQGNSA. This CDR3 has 16 amino acids. The CDR3 is CASSLGPGALEQPQHF. CDR3 nucleotide sequence: TGTGCCAGCAGCTTAGGGCCAGGGGCGTTGGAGCAGCCCCAGCATTTT. Full variable domain (remainder filled in from reference TRBV7-2 and TRBJ1-5): GAGVSQSPSNKVTEKGKDVELRCDPISGHTALYWYRQSLGQGLEFLIYFQGNSAPDKSGLPSDRFSAERTGGSVSTLTIQRTQQEDSAVYLCASSLGPGALEQPQHFGDGTRLSIL.

V and J are TRBV12-2 and TRBJ2-1; TRBD2 is the table's D call, not checked against the DNA. TRBV12-2 is designated a pseudogene. There are 16 residues in the CDR3. The CDR3 DNA sequence: TGTGCAAGTCGCTTAGAGCTGGCGGGAGGGCCCGGTGAGCAGTTCTTC. This encodes CASRLELAGGPGEQFF.

The rearrangement joins TRBV21-1 to TRBJ2-6; TRBD1 was called by the table and not checked on the DNA. TRBV21-1 represents a pseudogene. The CDR3 consists of 18 residues. Here the CDR3 reads CASSDRTGTLGGANVLTF. The CDR3 bases are TGTGCCAGCAGCGATCGGACAGGGACCCTTGGTGGGGCCAACGTCCTGACTTTC.

V is TRBV2 and J is TRBJ2-3; 11 bases fit TRBD2. The CDR3 runs 16 residues. V was clipped by 5 bases and J by 3 bases; unmatched bases: 7. The germline CDR1 and CDR2 sequences are SNHLY and FYNNEI. The CDR3 bases are TGTGCCAGCAGTCTACTAGCGGGAGAGCGGACAGATACGCAGTATTTT. It encodes CASSLLAGERTDTQYF.

The chain carries TRBV15 and TRBJ2-1; TRBD2 might be the D (6 bases). The CDR3 totals 17 residues. Germline V gives CDR1 LNHNV, CDR2 YYDKDF (reference sequence). V dropped 3 bases and J dropped 7 bases, with 22 bases sitting between them. CDR3 nucleotides: TGTGCCACCAGCAGGTTTGGTAGCGGCTCTGCCACAAATGAGCAGTTCTTC. Protein: CATSRFGSGSATNEQFF.

This clone was counted a few times. The chain carries TRBV10-3 and TRBJ2-5, with D unclear. The CDR3 sequence is 13 residues long. Germline CDR1 is ENHRY and CDR2 is SYGVKD. Trimming took 1 base from V and 0 from J, leaving 3 bases between them. CDR3: CAISEFDQETQYF. The CDR3, as DNA: TGTGCCATCAGTGAGTTCGACCAAGAGACCCAGTACTTC.

The chain is built from TRBV5-1 and TRBJ2-1, with TRBD1 as a possible D gene (5 bases). The V and J ends lost 0 bases and 0 bases respectively, with 7 bases between them. The CDR3 runs 15 residues. The V gene's germline CDR1 is SGHRS and CDR2 YFSETQ. The CDR3 nucleotides read TGCGCCAGCAGCTTGGAGCAGGGCTCCTACAATGAGCAGTTCTTC. As protein: CASSLEQGSYNEQFF.

The chain recombines TRBV27 with TRBJ1-1; a weak D match, TRBD1 (6 bases). Deletions cut 3 bases from V and 1 base from J, with 9 bases between. Germline CDR1 and CDR2: MNHEY and SMNVEV (reference sequence). The CDR3 is 14 amino acids. This CDR3 reads CASSFNRENTEAFF. The CDR3 DNA follows: TGTGCCAGCAGTTTTAACAGGGAGAACACTGAAGCTTTCTTT.

This clone was seen just once. V and J are TRBV7-9 and TRBJ2-2; D is uncertain. This CDR3 is 13 amino acids long. From germline, CDR1 is SEHNR and CDR2 FQNEAQ (reference sequence). V was shortened by 5 bases and J by 6 bases, with 10 bases between the two germline ends. The CDR3 sequence is CASSPSSAGELFF. The CDR3, as DNA: TGTGCCAGCAGCCCCTCCTCAGCCGGGGAGCTGTTTTTT.

This chain links TRBV11-1 with TRBJ2-5; 8 bases match TRBD1. This CDR3 comprises 17 residues. Germline V gene data show CDR1 as SGHAT and CDR2 as FQDESV (reference sequence). With 2 bases clipped from V and 1 base from J, the junction kept 9 bases outside the gene matches. The CDR3 region has the DNA TGTGCCAGCAGCTTACACCAGGGGGCCACGGTCCAAGAGACCCAGTACTTC. Translated, it gives CASSLHQGATVQETQYF.

The rearrangement links TRBV11-2 to TRBJ1-3; the match to TRBD1 covers 8 bases. Germline CDR1 SGHAT, CDR2 FQNNGV. After removal of 2 bases from V and 2 bases from J, the junction contained 8 bases not matched to a gene. CDR3 length: 17 residues. The CDR3 nucleotides are TGTGCCAGCAGCTTACATTGGCAGGGGGCCACTGGAAACACCATATATTTT. Residues: CASSLHWQGATGNTIYF.

The J gene is TRBJ2-5, the V gene TRBV9; 14 bases line up with TRBD2. V trimming: 3 bases; J trimming: 5 bases; junction bases outside the gene matches: 6. The CDR3 loop spans 16 amino acids. CDR1 is SGDLS and CDR2 is YYNGEE in the germline V gene. The CDR3 DNA reads as TGTGCCAGCAGCGGAGGACTAGCGGGGGGCGGGGAGACCCAGTACTTC. As protein: CASSGGLAGGGETQYF.

The chain has TRBV7-9 and TRBJ2-5, with TRBD1 matching 10 bases. The V segment lost 1 base and the J segment 5 bases; nucleotides outside the gene matches: 4. CDR3 length: 15 amino acids. CDR1 and CDR2 from the germline V gene are SEHNR and FQNEAQ (reference sequence). CDR3 DNA: TGTGCCAGCAGCTTAGGACAGGGGGCCGGTGAGACCCAGTACTTC. Amino acids: CASSLGQGAGETQYF.

The rearrangement uses TRBV19 and TRBJ1-1; D gene uncertain. The CDR3 contains 12 residues. The germline gives CDR1 LNHDA, CDR2 SQIVND (reference sequence). V was trimmed by 0 bases and J by 6 bases, leaving 5 bases between them. CDR3 amino acids: CASSIDGAEAFF. CDR3 nucleotide sequence: TGTGCCAGTAGTATAGACGGGGCTGAAGCTTTCTTT.

The chain combines TRBV2 with TRBJ2-7, with a possible D match to TRBD1 (6 bases). The V end lost 3 bases, the J end lost 3 bases, and 9 bases lay between the germline ends. Germline V gene lookup returns CDR1 SNHLY and CDR2 FYNNEI. This CDR3 spans 13 amino acids. The CDR3 DNA reads TGTGCCAGCAGTGAGGGGGCCTACTACGAGCAGTACTTC. It is translated as CASSEGAYYEQYF.

This clone was found a few times. This chain joins TRBV6-5 and TRBJ1-1; 7 nucleotides match TRBD1. Trimming removed 7 bases from V and 2 bases from J; junction bases left unmatched: 7. Germline CDR1 and CDR2: MNHEY and SVGAGI. There are 14 residues in the CDR3. The CDR3 sequence: CASKAGQLNTEAFF. The CDR3, as DNA: TGTGCCAGCAAGGCGGGACAGCTTAACACTGAAGCTTTCTTT.

This chain joins TRBV5-1 and TRBJ1-3; D is possibly TRBD1 (6 bases). From germline, CDR1 is SGHRS and CDR2 YFSETQ. Trimming pared 0 bases from V and 4 bases from J, leaving 23 bases between. The CDR3 sequence is 19 residues long. CDR3 region: CASSLDLTPTGLAGNTIYF. The CDR3 DNA is TGCGCCAGCAGCTTGGACCTAACCCCCACAGGGTTGGCGGGAAACACCATATATTTT. The complete variable domain, with remaining parts taken from reference TRBV5-1 and TRBJ1-3, reads KAGVTQTPRYLIKTRGQQVTLSCSPISGHRSVSWYQQTPGQGLQFLFEYFSETQRNKGNFPGRFSGRQFSNSRSEMNVSTLELGDSALYLCASSLDLTPTGLAGNTIYFGEGSWLTVV.

This rearrangement joins TRBV27 to TRBJ2-2; the D is unclear. This CDR3 is built from 12 residues. Germline V CDR1 and CDR2: MNHEY, SMNVEV (reference sequence). With 2 bases removed from V and 6 bases from J, the gap between germline ends came to 4 bases. The CDR3: CASSLISGELFF. CDR3 coding DNA: TGTGCCAGCAGTTTAATCTCCGGGGAGCTGTTTTTT.

Worth noting for this clone: The identical CDR3 is also encoded by other nucleotide sequences in the sample. The chain is built from TRBV6-5 and TRBJ1-1; TRBD1 might be the D (6 bases). Germline lookup yields CDR1 MNHEY and CDR2 SVGAGI. The CDR3 has 13 residues. Trimming left V 5 bases short and J 0 bases short, with 7 bases between. The CDR3 region is CASSRTVNTEAFF. The CDR3 nucleotides read TGTGCCAGCAGTCGGACAGTGAACACTGAAGCTTTCTTT.

The table lists this clone with a count of one. V usage is TRBV10-2 and J usage is TRBJ2-1; TRBD2 aligns across 12 bases. With V trimmed by 4 bases and J by 7 bases, 8 bases remained unmatched. The V gene's germline CDR1 is WSHSY and CDR2 SAAADI. The CDR3 is 16 amino acids. CDR3 sequence: CASSGSTSGRLNEQFF. The CDR3 nucleotides are TGCGCCAGCAGTGGATCCACTAGCGGGAGGTTAAATGAGCAGTTCTTC.

This clone has a single count. The CDR3: CATSAQGSNQPQHF. Here the CDR3 DNA reads TGTGCCACCAGCGCACAGGGTAGCAATCAGCCCCAGCATTTT. The chain has TRBV15 and TRBJ1-5; D might be TRBD1 (6 bases). Germline V gene sequence: CDR1 LNHNV, CDR2 YYDKDF (reference sequence). The CDR3 consists of 14 residues. V lost 5 bases, J lost 0 bases, and 8 bases lay in between.

The chain employs TRBV30 and TRBJ2-5; TRBD2 is a possible D gene (7 bases). Per the germline V gene, CDR1 is GTSNPN and CDR2 is SVGIG (reference sequence). The CDR3 has 13 amino acids. The V end lost 6 bases, the J end lost 7 bases, and 18 bases lay between the germline ends. CDR3 residues: CACLNRERGTQYF. CDR3 bases: TGTGCCTGCCTTAACAGGGAGCGGGGGACCCAGTACTTC. Complete variable domain (other parts from reference TRBV30 and TRBJ2-5): SQTIHQWPATLVQPVGSPLSLECTVEGTSNPNLYWYRQAAGRGLQLLFYSVGIGQISSEVPQNLSASRPQDRQFILSSKKLLLSDSGFYLCACLNRERGTQYFGPGTRLLVL.

This CDR3 is CASRARGSPYNEQFF. CDR3 coding DNA: TGTGCCAGCAGAGCTAGGGGTTCACCATACAATGAGCAGTTCTTC. The genes are TRBV6-6 and TRBJ2-1; D might be TRBD1 (5 bases). The CDR3 has 15 residues. V lost 6 bases and J lost 4, with 16 bases in between. In germline, CDR1 is MNHNY, CDR2 SVGAGI (reference sequence).

The sample holds a few counts of this clone. This rearrangement joins TRBV7-8 to TRBJ1-5, with D perhaps TRBD1 (5 bases). CDR1 and CDR2 (germline): SGHVS, FQNEAQ. V was trimmed by 4 bases and J by 6 bases, leaving 13 bases between them. The CDR3 length is 14 residues. CDR3 loop: CASSSTQGSQPQHF. The CDR3 DNA sequence: TGTGCCAGCAGCTCAACCCAGGGTTCTCAGCCCCAGCATTTT.